The next 27 T cell receptor beta chains were all read from a single sample in a study of T cell responses to AZD1222 COVID-19 vaccine. The repertoire was sequenced with immunoSEQ multiplex PCR; TCRdb's copy has only in-frame clones and lacks some. The table includes over 100,000 clones, around 90% detected once. The source material was peripheral blood, sampled on day 0 of AZD1222 vaccination. These receptors came from an adult in good health.

The chain employs TRBV11-2 and TRBJ2-2, with 7 bases matching TRBD2. The CDR3 consists of 13 residues. Unmatched junction bases numbered 3, after V lost 10 bases and J lost 1 base. Looked up from germline, CDR1 is SGHAT and CDR2 is FQNNGV. The DNA of the CDR3 is TGTGCCAACAAGCGGGGGAACACCGGGGAGCTGTTTTTT. This translates into CANKRGNTGELFF.

The chain has TRBV27 and TRBJ2-7, with D possibly matching TRBD1 (5 bases). CDR1 and CDR2 from the germline V gene are MNHEY and SMNVEV (reference sequence). V gave up 2 bases and J gave up 4 bases, with 9 bases separating them. The CDR3 loop spans 13 amino acids. CDR3 amino acids: CASSLVQGYEQYF. Here the CDR3 DNA reads TGTGCCAGCAGTTTAGTGCAGGGTTACGAGCAGTACTTC.

The chain couples TRBV5-4 to TRBJ2-1; D could derive from TRBD1 or TRBD2 (5 bases each). Trimming took 0 bases from V and 7 from J, leaving 5 bases between them. This CDR3 contains 12 residues. Germline V lookup: CDR1 SGHNT, CDR2 YYREEE (reference sequence). The CDR3 sequence: CASSLGGNEQFF. The CDR3, as DNA: TGTGCCAGCAGCTTGGGGGGGAATGAGCAGTTCTTC.

The genes are TRBV4-1 and TRBJ2-3; 8 bases fit TRBD2. The CDR3 covers 15 residues. The germline CDR1 and CDR2 sequences are MGHRA and YSYEKL. The V segment lost 4 bases and the J segment 0 bases; nucleotides outside the gene matches: 3. This CDR3 is CASSRAGGSTDTQYF. The DNA of the CDR3 is TGCGCCAGCAGCCGGGCGGGAGGTAGCACAGATACGCAGTATTTT.

The chain couples TRBV5-1 to TRBJ2-7; D is uncertain. The CDR3 length is 13 residues. Germline lookup yields CDR1 SGHRS and CDR2 YFSETQ. Trimming stripped 0 bases from V and 0 bases from J, with 4 bases between. In nucleotides, the CDR3 is TGCGCCAGCAGCTTGGACACCTCCTACGAGCAGTACTTC. Its protein is CASSLDTSYEQYF.

This clone showed up just a few times. The V gene is TRBV28, the J gene TRBJ1-6; a weak D match, TRBD1 (5 bases). The CDR3 length is 16 residues. Germline V CDR1 and CDR2: MDHEN, SYDVKM. Between the trimmed V and J ends, which lost 6 bases and 3 bases, there was a span of 15 bases. The CDR3 is CASSPRDVFYNSPLHF. In DNA form, the CDR3 reads TGTGCCAGCAGCCCAAGGGACGTCTTCTATAATTCACCCCTCCACTTT.

The chain employs TRBV3-1 (or the pseudogene TRBV3-2) and TRBJ2-5; the D is unclear. The V gene lost 5 bases and the J gene lost 7 bases, with 11 bases spanning the gap. This CDR3 region has 12 residues. The germline CDR1 and CDR2 sequences are LGHDT and YNNKEL (reference sequence). The CDR3 sequence is CASSSTSLTQYF. CDR3 nucleotide sequence: TGTGCCAGCAGCTCAACTTCCTTGACCCAGTACTTC.

This chain uses TRBV7-9 with TRBJ1-3; D ambiguous. Trimming cost V 1 base and J 0 bases, with 7 bases left between them. From germline, CDR1 is SEHNR and CDR2 FQNEAQ (reference sequence). This CDR3 contains 15 residues. The chain's CDR3 is CASSLDRLSGNTIYF. CDR3 coding DNA: TGTGCCAGCAGCTTAGACAGACTCTCTGGAAACACCATATATTTT.

This clone was counted a single time. The chain links TRBV5-1 to TRBJ2-3; TRBD2 matches at 8 bases. This CDR3 region has 15 residues. CDR1 is SGHRS, CDR2 YFSETQ, per germline. With V trimmed by 9 bases and J by 4 bases, 13 bases remained unmatched. The DNA of the CDR3 is TGCGCCACCAATTACGGGGGGGCAGAGGCAGATACGCAGTATTTT. Translation gives CATNYGGAEADTQYF.

The J gene is TRBJ1-2, the V gene TRBV28, with D possibly TRBD1 on 5 matching bases. CDR3 size: 13 residues. From germline, CDR1 is MDHEN and CDR2 SYDVKM. Trimming took off 2 bases at V and 4 bases at J, with 8 bases between the two ends. CDR3 sequence reads: CASSLEGFYGYTF. The CDR3, as DNA: TGTGCCAGCAGTTTAGAGGGGTTCTATGGCTACACCTTC.

A single count supports this clone. The chain recombines TRBV28 with TRBJ1-5; D remains ambiguous. Trimming shortened V by 4 bases and J by 0 bases, and 16 bases separated the two germline ends. Germline V CDR1 and CDR2: MDHEN, SYDVKM. The CDR3 spans 17 residues. CDR3 DNA: TGTGCCAGCAGTTCTCGATTGATACCTTATAGCAATCAGCCCCAGCATTTT. Amino acids: CASSSRLIPYSNQPQHF.

V is TRBV25-1 and J is TRBJ1-1; D gene ambiguous. The length of the CDR3 is 12 residues. Trimming shortened V by 3 bases and J by 5 bases, and 7 bases separated the two germline ends. The germline gives CDR1 MGHDK, CDR2 SYGVNS. As DNA, the CDR3 is TGTGCCAGCAGTGAGGTGGAAACTGAAGCTTTCTTT. Its translation is CASSEVETEAFF. The entire variable domain, with the rest obtained from reference TRBV25-1 and TRBJ1-1, is as follows: EADIYQTPRYLVIGTGKKITLECSQTMGHDKMYWYQQDPGMELHLIHYSYGVNSTEKGDLSSESTVSRIRTEHFPLTLESARPSHTSQYLCASSEVETEAFFGQGTRLTVV.

The chain joins TRBV7-6 to TRBJ1-1; D possibly corresponds to TRBD1 (6 bases). CDR3 length equals 15 residues. The germline V gene encodes CDR1 SGHVS and CDR2 FNYEAQ. The V end was cut by 4 bases, the J end by 0 bases, with 12 bases between. CDR3 nucleotide sequence: TGTGCCAGCAGCTCGGACAGACTCATGAACACTGAAGCTTTCTTT. Residues: CASSSDRLMNTEAFF.

V and J are TRBV7-8 and TRBJ1-2, with 7 bases matching TRBD1. Germline V gene data show CDR1 as SGHVS and CDR2 as FQNEAQ. The ends lost 1 base at V and 0 bases at J; junction bases unmatched: 2. The length of the CDR3 is 15 residues. The CDR3 spells CASSLGQGTNYGYTF. The CDR3 region has the DNA TGTGCCAGCAGCTTAGGACAGGGAACTAACTATGGCTACACCTTC.

The rearrangement joins TRBV3-1 (or the pseudogene TRBV3-2) to TRBJ1-1; D gene unclear. V shed 4 bases and J shed 0 bases, with 12 bases lying between them. Germline V gene lookup returns CDR1 LGHDT and CDR2 YNNKEL (reference sequence). The CDR3 loop spans 15 amino acids. The CDR3 loop reads CASSPGGRMNTEAFF. The CDR3 DNA is TGTGCCAGCAGCCCCGGCGGCAGGATGAACACTGAAGCTTTCTTT.

In its sample, this clone was seen once. The chain has TRBV30 and TRBJ1-2; D gene unclear. CDR3 length: 16 residues. The V and J ends lost 3 bases and 3 bases respectively, with 20 bases between them. The germline gives CDR1 GTSNPN, CDR2 SVGIG (reference sequence). This CDR3 reads CAWSLLGRRWYYGYTF. The CDR3 bases are TGTGCCTGGAGCCTGCTTGGAAGGCGGTGGTACTATGGCTACACCTTC.

This sequence joins TRBV28 and TRBJ1-4, with unresolved D. Germline-derived CDR1 and CDR2 are MDHEN and SYDVKM. The V and J ends lost 2 bases and 6 bases respectively, with 10 bases between them. The CDR3 loop spans 14 amino acids. CDR3 nucleotide sequence: TGTGCCAGCAGTTTACGTGTTAGGGATGAAAAACTGTTTTTT. Amino acids: CASSLRVRDEKLFF.

The sample holds one count of this clone. This chain uses TRBV18 with TRBJ2-4; 7 positions match TRBD1. The V gene's germline CDR1 is KGHSH and CDR2 LQKENI. The CDR3 has 14 residues. V lost 4 bases to trimming and J lost 5 bases; unmatched junction nucleotides: 5. CDR3 in DNA: TGTGCCAGCTCACGCGACAGGGAAGAAAACATTCAGTACTTC. Protein: CASSRDREENIQYF.

This chain links TRBV19 with TRBJ1-5; 11 nucleotides align to TRBD1. Germline values: CDR1 LNHDA, CDR2 SQIVND (reference sequence). CDR3 length equals 16 residues. The trim removed 8 bases at V and 0 bases at J, leaving 6 bases unmatched. CDR3 nucleotide sequence: TGTGCCAGTCAGGGACAGGGGGTTTATAGCAATCAGCCCCAGCATTTT. It codes for CASQGQGVYSNQPQHF.

The chain links TRBV3-1 (or the pseudogene TRBV3-2) to TRBJ2-7, with TRBD2 matching 8 bases. This CDR3 comprises 14 residues. V was clipped by 4 bases and J by 1 base; unmatched bases: 3. Germline V gene data show CDR1 as LGHDT and CDR2 as YNNKEL (reference sequence). The CDR3 DNA reads TGTGCCAGCAGCCGGGGCGGGAGGTCCTACGAGCAGTACTTC. Amino acid sequence: CASSRGGRSYEQYF.

J is TRBJ2-5 and V is TRBV16; 9 positions agree with TRBD1. CDR1 is KGHSY and CDR2 is FQNENV in the germline V gene. There are 14 residues in the CDR3. V lost 5 bases to trimming and J lost 3 bases; unmatched junction nucleotides: 4. The CDR3 reads CASSKGQGKETQYF. For the CDR3, the DNA is TGTGCCAGCAGCAAGGGACAGGGAAAAGAGACCCAGTACTTC.

The chain combines TRBV5-4 with TRBJ2-3; D remains unclear. The germline gives CDR1 SGHNT, CDR2 YYREEE (reference sequence). CDR3 length equals 15 residues. Trimming cost V 3 bases and J 2 bases, with 13 bases left between them. This CDR3 reads CASSYTPEATDTQYF. For the CDR3, the DNA is TGTGCCAGCAGCTATACGCCCGAGGCCACAGATACGCAGTATTTT.

The V and J genes are TRBV28 and TRBJ2-7; D call uncertain. Germline CDR1 MDHEN, CDR2 SYDVKM. This CDR3 spans 11 amino acids. Trimming removed 7 bases from V and 4 bases from J, with 8 bases in between. CDR3 sequence reads: CASTAGYEQYF. DNA for the CDR3: TGTGCCAGCACCGCAGGTTACGAGCAGTACTTC.

The chain joins TRBV4-2 to TRBJ2-3; perhaps D is TRBD1 or TRBD2 (5 bases each). V was pared by 4 bases and J by 4 bases, with 9 bases between. CDR1 and CDR2 (germline): LGHNA, YNFKEQ. The CDR3 spans 13 residues. CDR3 protein: CASSRGFADTQYF. CDR3 DNA: TGTGCCAGCAGCCGGGGGTTCGCAGATACGCAGTATTTT.

This chain joins TRBV7-8 and TRBJ2-3; TRBD2 matches 16 bases. CDR3 length: 19 residues. CDR1 and CDR2 (germline): SGHVS, FQNEAQ. V shed 6 bases and J 4 bases; nucleotides not matched to a gene: 13. The CDR3 DNA sequence: TGTGCCAGCAGTCAGCAAATGGGACTAGCGGGAGGGCCTGCAGATACGCAGTATTTT. It codes for CASSQQMGLAGGPADTQYF.

The chain carries TRBV5-1 and TRBJ2-7; possible D gene TRBD1, 5 bases. The V gene lost 0 bases and the J gene lost 3 bases, with 10 bases spanning the gap. The CDR3 length is 14 residues. The germline V gene encodes CDR1 SGHRS and CDR2 YFSETQ. CDR3 protein: CASSLGQQLYEQYF. As DNA, the CDR3 is TGCGCCAGCAGCTTGGGACAGCAACTCTACGAGCAGTACTTC.

The V call is TRBV5-1, the J call TRBJ2-5; 7 nucleotides align to TRBD2. V shed 4 bases and J 2 bases; nucleotides not matched to a gene: 5. The CDR3 spans 14 residues. The germline V gene has CDR1 SGHRS and CDR2 YFSETQ. CDR3 DNA: TGCGCCAGCAGCCTAGGGACTACACAAGAGACCCAGTACTTC. Amino acid sequence: CASSLGTTQETQYF.